This is a list of T cell receptor beta chains from one sample in a study of T cells after yellow fever vaccination. TCRdb reanalysed the 5' RACE reads using MiXCR and keeps one entry per CDR3 protein. The top ten hold around 2.6% of the sample, which has roughly 120,000 distinct CDR3 sequences, 7.2% seen once. The sequences come from CD4+ T cells sorted from PBMCs, collected about 49 days after the first yellow fever vaccination. These TCRs come from a man between 18 and 35 years old who received the YFV17D yellow fever vaccine. Each CDR3 is given with its conserved first and last residue. D genes are given only for firm matches. Clone size is shown for a subset of rows, as once, few, many or a class of expanded clone.

CDR3 DNA,CDR3 protein,J gene,D gene,CDR3 length,V gene,clone size
TGTGCCAGCAGTCCAGCCCCGGACAGGGACCTCCGAGTGTTCTTC,CASSPAPDRDLRVFF,TRBJ2-1,TRBD1,15,TRBV7-3,many
TGCAGTGCTAGAGCCTCGATTCGGAATGAGCAGTTCTTC,CSARASIRNEQFF,TRBJ2-1,-,13,TRBV20-1,many
TGTGCCAGCAGTTACTCCGGGACAGGGTACACCGGGGAGCTGTTTTTT,CASSYSGTGYTGELFF,TRBJ2-2,TRBD1,16,TRBV6-7,many
TGTGCCAGCAGTGAGATACTAGCGGGGAGGTACGAGCAGTACTTC,CASSEILAGRYEQYF,TRBJ2-7,TRBD2,15,TRBV25-1,many
TGCAGTGCTAACAGGGTTAACTATGGCTACACCTTC,CSANRVNYGYTF,TRBJ1-2,-,12,TRBV20-1,many
TGTGCCAGCAGTGGTTCCGGGACAGCCTTAGAGGAGCAGTTCTTC,CASSGSGTALEEQFF,TRBJ2-1,TRBD1,15,TRBV25-1,many
TGCAGTGCTAGAGATTACAGGGCGGATGGCTACACCTTC,CSARDYRADGYTF,TRBJ1-2,-,13,TRBV20-1,many
TGCGCCAGCAGCCAAGAGAAGGGGCTCGGGGAGACCCAGTACTTC,CASSQEKGLGETQYF,TRBJ2-5,-,15,TRBV4-3,many
TGCGCCAGCAGCCAAGATCTAGACAGGGGAGGGGGTCAGCCCCAGCATTTT,CASSQDLDRGGGQPQHF,TRBJ1-5,TRBD1,17,TRBV4-3,many
TGTGCCAGCAGCGTGGGGGAGACTAGCTGGAGGACCCAGTACTTC,CASSVGETSWRTQYF,TRBJ2-5,TRBD2,15,TRBV9,few
TGTGCCAGCAGCCAGTTAAGCACAGATACGCAGTATTTT,CASSQLSTDTQYF,TRBJ2-3,-,13,TRBV3-1,many
TGTGCCTGGCGCCAGACAGGGGTCTACGAGCAGTACTTC,CAWRQTGVYEQYF,TRBJ2-7,TRBD1,13,TRBV30,many
TGCGCCAGCAAGCCTTCAGGGTTCGGGGAGCTGTTTTTT,CASKPSGFGELFF,TRBJ2-2,-,13,TRBV10-1,few
TGTGCCAGCGGACGACAGGTCACTGAAGCTTTCTTT,CASGRQVTEAFF,TRBJ1-1,-,12,TRBV27,many
TGCAGTGCCCCCGGGACAGGGGGTGAAAAACTGTTTTTT,CSAPGTGGEKLFF,TRBJ1-4,TRBD1,13,TRBV20-1,many
TGTGCCAGCAGCTTGGGTAGCAATCAGCCCCAGCATTTT,CASSLGSNQPQHF,TRBJ1-5,-,13,TRBV5-5,many
TGTGCCAGCTCACCGAACTCCTACAATGAGCAGTTCTTC,CASSPNSYNEQFF,TRBJ2-1,-,13,TRBV18,few
TGCGCCAGCAGCTTATATAAAGGGGGAACGGTCGAAAAACTGTTTTTT,CASSLYKGGTVEKLFF,TRBJ1-4,-,16,TRBV5-1,many
TGCGCCAGCAGCTTACTTGGACATTCCCAGGCTGAAGCTTTCTTT,CASSLLGHSQAEAFF,TRBJ1-1,-,15,TRBV5-1,many
TGTGCCAGCAGCTTAGACCCCACAGGTGGCTACACCTTC,CASSLDPTGGYTF,TRBJ1-2,-,13,TRBV11-2,many
TGTGCCAGCAGCTTTGACTGGGGGGGCTACACCTTC,CASSFDWGGYTF,TRBJ1-2,-,12,TRBV7-8,few
TGTGCCAGCAGCTCCTATAGCCTCGGGGCCAACGTCCTGACTTTC,CASSSYSLGANVLTF,TRBJ2-6,-,15,TRBV7-2,-
TGCGCCAGCAGCTTATCGTTAGCCAAAAACATTCAGTACTTC,CASSLSLAKNIQYF,TRBJ2-4,-,14,TRBV5-1,many
TGTGCCAGCAGTTTTCCGGGACAGAATCCCTACGAGCAGTACTTC,CASSFPGQNPYEQYF,TRBJ2-7,TRBD1,15,TRBV5-6,many
TGCGCCAGCATGGGACAGGCATTGGAGACCCAGTACTTC,CASMGQALETQYF,TRBJ2-5,TRBD1,13,TRBV5-1,few
TGTGCCAGCAGTTACTCGATGGACAGGGGGCGCTTCTATGGCTACACCTTC,CASSYSMDRGRFYGYTF,TRBJ1-2,TRBD1,17,TRBV6-2/TRBV6-3,many
TGTGCCAGCAGCGCGTCAGGGTTAGAGACCCAGTACTTC,CASSASGLETQYF,TRBJ2-5,-,13,TRBV7-6,many
TGTGCCAGCAGTACCAGCGGGGGGGCCGCAGATACGCAGTATTTT,CASSTSGGAADTQYF,TRBJ2-3,TRBD2,15,TRBV12-3/TRBV12-4,many
TGTGCCAGCTTAAGGACAGGGAGTGGCGAGCAGTACTTC,CASLRTGSGEQYF,TRBJ2-7,TRBD1,13,TRBV18,-
TGTGCCAGCAGTAGAGTAGGACGAGAGACCCAGTACTTC,CASSRVGRETQYF,TRBJ2-5,-,13,TRBV12-3/TRBV12-4,many
TGTGCCAGCAGCATTAGCGGGAGAGAGACCCAGTACTTC,CASSISGRETQYF,TRBJ2-5,TRBD2,13,TRBV11-3,many
TGTGCCAGCTCACAAAGGGGTAGCTCCTACAATGAGCAGTTCTTC,CASSQRGSSYNEQFF,TRBJ2-1,-,15,TRBV18,many
TGTGCCAGCAGCTTTTCTAGCGGGGGGGCCGGGGGGACCCAGTACTTC,CASSFSSGGAGGTQYF,TRBJ2-5,TRBD2,16,TRBV7-2,-
TGCGCCAGCAGCCCACTTAGCGGGGGGGCGATCAATGAGCAGTTCTTC,CASSPLSGGAINEQFF,TRBJ2-1,TRBD2,16,TRBV5-1,many
TGTGCCAGCAGTCGGACAGGGTCCCTATCTAACTATGGCTACACCTTC,CASSRTGSLSNYGYTF,TRBJ1-2,TRBD1,16,TRBV25-1,few
TGTGCCACCGGGCCTAGCGGGGGCCACTACAATGAGCAGTTCTTC,CATGPSGGHYNEQFF,TRBJ2-1,TRBD2,15,TRBV10-3,many